What follows are 15 T cell receptor beta chains derived from one specimen sequenced in a study of a mutant IDH1 vaccine in newly diagnosed glioma. Some clones are missing from TCRdb's copy, which holds only in-frame ones; the method was immunoSEQ multiplex PCR. The repertoire has roughly 52,000 clones, 80% to 90% of them found once; the top ten carry around 4.1%. The antigens these receptors bind are not known. As to time point: week 35, safety follow-up. Vaccination comprised doses that each held 300 ug of mutant IDH1 20-mer peptide, plus topical imiquimod. Sequenced material: PBMCs, taken from a glioma patient whose treatment included an IDH1 peptide vaccine. The receptors were gathered from a woman aged 18-30 years with glioma.

The rearrangement links TRBV19 to TRBJ1-2, with no clear D. Germline loops: CDR1 LNHDA, CDR2 SQIVND (reference sequence). The CDR3 totals 12 residues. V gave up 9 bases and J gave up 4 bases, with 12 bases separating them. CDR3 DNA sequence: TGTGCCAGCCAGTCCCCCGGCTATGGCTACACCTTC. Translating it yields CASQSPGYGYTF.

The chain links TRBV6-5 to TRBJ2-1; no firm D call. The CDR3 spans 13 residues. V lost 4 bases and J lost 4, with 8 bases in between. The germline V gene encodes CDR1 MNHEY and CDR2 SVGAGI. CDR3 loop: CASSSSDYNEQFF. The CDR3 nucleotides are TGTGCCAGCAGTTCCTCGGATTACAATGAGCAGTTCTTC.

This chain connects TRBV10-3 to TRBJ1-2; D gene ambiguous. This CDR3 is built from 13 residues. The germline V and J ends were trimmed by 2 bases and 4 bases, with 8 bases remaining between them. Germline assignment: CDR1 ENHRY and CDR2 SYGVKD. The DNA of the CDR3 is TGTGCCATCAGTGAGCGGATGTTCTATGGCTACACCTTC. Protein sequence: CAISERMFYGYTF.

The chain joins TRBV27 to TRBJ2-5, with 9 positions matching TRBD2. Germline V gene data show CDR1 as MNHEY and CDR2 as SMNVEV (reference sequence). V trimming: 5 bases; J trimming: 3 bases; junction bases outside the gene matches: 4. This CDR3 is built from 14 residues. The CDR3 protein is CASSPLAGKETQYF. CDR3 nucleotides: TGTGCCAGCAGTCCCCTAGCGGGAAAAGAGACCCAGTACTTC.

V is TRBV4-2 and J is TRBJ1-5; the D gene is possibly TRBD1 (5 bases). This CDR3 has 15 amino acids. The germline CDR1 and CDR2 sequences are LGHNA and YNFKEQ. The germline V and J ends were trimmed by 0 bases and 6 bases, with 12 bases remaining between them. CDR3 nucleotide sequence: TGTGCCAGCAGCCAAGATGGGGGGGGGAGTCAGCCCCAGCATTTT. It codes for CASSQDGGGSQPQHF.

This chain links TRBV19 with TRBJ2-7; 7 nucleotides align to TRBD1. This CDR3 spans 14 amino acids. Germline V gene sequence: CDR1 LNHDA, CDR2 SQIVND (reference sequence). Unmatched junction bases numbered 6, after V lost 7 bases and J lost 0 bases. The CDR3 loop reads CASTLTGSSYEQYF. In DNA form, the CDR3 reads TGTGCCAGTACCTTGACAGGGAGCTCCTACGAGCAGTACTTC.

The rearrangement joins TRBV25-1 to TRBJ1-2; D is unresolved. CDR3 size: 12 residues. V was cut by 6 bases and J by 4 bases, with 9 bases left in between. Germline CDR1 reads MGHDK; CDR2 reads SYGVNS. The CDR3 DNA follows: TGTGCCAGCAGCCGGGATGGCTATGGCTACACCTTC. Its protein is CASSRDGYGYTF.

The chain couples TRBV7-9 to TRBJ1-2, with 8 bases identical to TRBD1. The V gene end was trimmed by 5 bases and the J gene end by 6 bases; junction bases not matched to a gene: 11. This CDR3 region has 15 residues. Germline assignment: CDR1 SEHNR and CDR2 FQNEAQ (reference sequence). The CDR3 protein is CASSGRDRFTDGYTF. CDR3 nucleotides: TGTGCCAGCAGCGGTCGGGACAGGTTTACTGATGGCTACACCTTC.

The J gene is TRBJ2-3, the V gene TRBV6-4; D gene ambiguous. V shed 4 bases and J shed 3 bases, with 8 bases lying between them. The CDR3 has 13 residues. Germline assignment: CDR1 MRHNA and CDR2 SNTAGT. The CDR3 DNA follows: TGTGCCAGCAGTGCCCTAGGAACAGATACGCAGTATTTT. Protein sequence: CASSALGTDTQYF.

This sequence joins TRBV7-9 and TRBJ2-1; a possible D gene is TRBD2 (6 bases). CDR3 length equals 16 residues. Trimming cost V 4 bases and J 4 bases, with 17 bases left between them. CDR1 is SEHNR, CDR2 FQNEAQ, per germline (reference sequence). The CDR3 spells CASSSSPAGAYNEQFF. In DNA form, the CDR3 reads TGTGCCAGCAGCTCCTCTCCAGCGGGTGCATACAATGAGCAGTTCTTC.

The chain carries TRBV25-1 and TRBJ2-1, with D maybe TRBD1 (6 bases). CDR3 size: 18 residues. Trimming stripped 1 base from V and 9 bases from J, with 25 bases between. Germline CDR1 MGHDK, CDR2 SYGVNS. The CDR3 region has the DNA TGTGCCAGCAGTGAATCTGCAGGCCCAGGGGTAGGCCTGAGTGAGCAGTTCTTC. Protein sequence: CASSESAGPGVGLSEQFF.

The chain links TRBV19 to TRBJ2-7; TRBD2 aligns across 7 bases. V was clipped by 4 bases and J by 1 base; unmatched bases: 7. This CDR3 comprises 15 residues. CDR1 is LNHDA and CDR2 is SQIVND in the germline V gene (reference sequence). The CDR3 region has the DNA TGTGCCAGTAGTACCTCTAGCGGCCTATCCTACGAGCAGTACTTC. Amino acids: CASSTSSGLSYEQYF.

The rearrangement joins TRBV30 to TRBJ2-3; TRBD2 aligns across 11 bases. CDR1 GTSNPN and CDR2 SVGIG come from the germline V gene (reference sequence). V trimming: 2 bases; J trimming: 0 bases; junction bases outside the gene matches: 4. This CDR3 spans 16 amino acids. This chain's CDR3 is CAWSKGTSGSTDTQYF. In nucleotides, the CDR3 is TGTGCCTGGAGTAAAGGGACTAGCGGAAGCACAGATACGCAGTATTTT.

This chain uses TRBV25-1 with TRBJ2-4, with TRBD2 as a possible D gene (6 bases). The germline CDR1 and CDR2 sequences are MGHDK and SYGVNS. The V end was cut by 6 bases, the J end by 3 bases, with 9 bases between. The CDR3 contains 13 residues. The CDR3 nucleotides are TGTGCCAGCAGCGGAGGGGTCAAAAACATTCAGTACTTC. This translates into CASSGGVKNIQYF.

This clone occurred a few times. This CDR3 is CASSPPGLNTGELFF. The DNA of the CDR3 is TGCGCCAGCAGTCCACCGGGACTTAACACCGGGGAGCTGTTTTTT. This chain links TRBV10-2 with TRBJ2-2, with D possibly matching TRBD2 (6 bases). The V gene lost 5 bases and the J gene lost 2 bases, with 12 bases spanning the gap. Germline assignment: CDR1 WSHSY and CDR2 SAAADI. The CDR3 is 15 residues long.